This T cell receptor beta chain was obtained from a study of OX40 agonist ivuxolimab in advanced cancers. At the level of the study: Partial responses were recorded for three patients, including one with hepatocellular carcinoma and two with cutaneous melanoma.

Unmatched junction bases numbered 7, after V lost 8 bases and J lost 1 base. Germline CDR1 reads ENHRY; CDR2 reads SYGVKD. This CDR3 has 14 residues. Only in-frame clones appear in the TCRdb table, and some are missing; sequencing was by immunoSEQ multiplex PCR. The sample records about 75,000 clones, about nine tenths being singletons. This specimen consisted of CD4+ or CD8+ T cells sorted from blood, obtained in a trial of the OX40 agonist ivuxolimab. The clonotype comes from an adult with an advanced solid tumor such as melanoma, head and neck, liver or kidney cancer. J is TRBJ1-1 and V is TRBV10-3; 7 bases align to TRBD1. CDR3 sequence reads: CAIRPTGPNTEAFF. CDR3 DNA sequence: TGTGCCATCCGCCCGACAGGGCCGAACACTGAAGCTTTCTTT.